A single sample is the source of the 6 T cell receptor beta chains below, sequenced in a study of CD8 T cells in Susac syndrome. Reverse transcription of about 0.5 to 1 ug RNA used random hexamers. TCRdb redid the calling of the immunoSEQ multiplex PCR reads with MiXCR, one entry per CDR3 protein. This sample yields about 210,000 distinct CDR3 sequences, of which 85% to 95% are seen a single time; around 0.082% belongs to the top ten. Input material: CD4+ T cells from PBMCs. The receptor source for this set is a human donor with multiple sclerosis.

The V gene is TRBV20-1, the J gene TRBJ2-1, with TRBD2 as a possible D gene (6 bases). The CDR3 is 15 amino acids. Trimming left V 1 base short and J 8 bases short, with 18 bases between. The germline V gene has CDR1 DFQATT and CDR2 SNEGSKA (reference sequence). CDR3 nucleotides: TGCAGTGCTAGAGCCCTCAACCGGGACTTCGATGAGCAGTTCTTC. Amino acid sequence: CSARALNRDFDEQFF.

This chain links TRBV3-1 with TRBJ1-2; 7 nucleotides agree with TRBD1. Germline V gene sequence: CDR1 LGHDT, CDR2 YNNKEL (reference sequence). This CDR3 comprises 15 residues. The junction had 7 bases not matched to a gene; V was cut back by 0 bases and J by 6 bases. The CDR3 region has the DNA TGTGCCAGCAGCCAAGATATTGCACAGGGGAATGGCTACACCTTC. This gives the protein CASSQDIAQGNGYTF.

The CDR3, as DNA: TGCAGCGTTGAAGGGCGGGGTATCGGGGAGCTGTTTTTT. It specifies CSVEGRGIGELFF. The chain joins TRBV29-1 to TRBJ2-2; possible D gene TRBD2, 6 bases. The CDR3 runs 13 residues. Germline V gene data show CDR1 as SQVTM and CDR2 as ANQGSEA. The ends were cut back, 1 base at V and 7 bases at J, with 10 bases in the middle.

This clonotype was seen just once. The chain uses TRBV5-1 and TRBJ2-5; D is possibly TRBD2 (5 bases). The CDR3 covers 14 residues. The ends were cut back, 4 bases at V and 2 bases at J, with 12 bases in the middle. CDR1 SGHRS and CDR2 YFSETQ come from the germline V gene. The CDR3 sequence is CASSLDGKQETQYF. CDR3 nucleotide sequence: TGCGCCAGCAGCCTTGACGGGAAGCAAGAGACCCAGTACTTC.

The V and J genes are TRBV30 and TRBJ2-3; 9 nucleotides agree with TRBD1. Per the germline V gene, CDR1 is GTSNPN and CDR2 is SVGIG (reference sequence). After removal of 4 bases from V and 3 bases from J, the junction contained 5 bases not matched to a gene. The CDR3 spans 14 residues. The CDR3 DNA is TGTGCCTGGATTAGGGACAGGGAGACAGATACGCAGTATTTT. Amino acids: CAWIRDRETDTQYF.

This rearrangement joins TRBV2 to TRBJ1-5; tentative D call: TRBD1 (6 bases). Germline loops: CDR1 SNHLY, CDR2 FYNNEI. CDR3 length: 14 residues. Trimming cost V 7 bases and J 0 bases, with 10 bases left between them. CDR3 in amino acids: CASMKGGSNQPQHF. The CDR3 coding sequence is TGTGCCAGCATGAAGGGGGGTAGCAATCAGCCCCAGCATTTT.